The 15 T cell receptor beta chains listed next were all sequenced from one sample in a study of T cell changes during pregnancy in multiple sclerosis. Clones were sequenced by immunoSEQ multiplex PCR, and TCRdb holds only the in-frame ones, with some missing. This sample yields about 34,000 clones, of which approximately 90% are seen a single time; roughly 4% belongs to the top ten. This sample comprised CD8+ T cells from peripheral blood mononuclear cells, obtained in the second trimester of pregnancy. Receptors originate from a female donor with multiple sclerosis, enrolled in a pregnancy study.

The V call is TRBV27, the J call TRBJ1-4, with 7 bases fitting TRBD1. The CDR3 extends over 18 amino acids. The trim removed 0 bases at V and 0 bases at J, leaving 7 bases unmatched. From germline, CDR1 is MNHEY and CDR2 SMNVEV (reference sequence). The CDR3 protein is CASSLSGQGDATNEKLFF. The CDR3 nucleotides are TGTGCCAGCAGTTTATCAGGCCAGGGGGATGCAACTAATGAAAAACTGTTTTTT. Full variable domain (missing parts from reference TRBV27 and TRBJ1-4): EAQVTQNPRYLITVTGKKLTVTCSQNMNHEYMSWYRQDPGLGLRQIYYSMNVEVTDKGDVPEGYKVSRKEKRNFPLILESPSPNQTSLYFCASSLSGQGDATNEKLFFGSGTQLSVL.

CDR3 nucleotide sequence: TGTGCCAGCAGCCTTCGACCACAGGGGGCGCGTGGCTACACCTTC. Protein: CASSLRPQGARGYTF. This chain connects TRBV9 to TRBJ1-2; TRBD1 aligns across 9 bases. There are 15 residues in the CDR3. V gave up 4 bases and J gave up 7 bases; unmatched junction bases: 11. The germline V gene encodes CDR1 SGDLS and CDR2 YYNGEE.

J is TRBJ2-3 and V is TRBV7-9, with unresolved D. CDR1 SEHNR and CDR2 FQNEAQ come from the germline V gene (reference sequence). Trimming pared 6 bases from V and 4 bases from J, leaving 14 bases between. The length of the CDR3 is 14 residues. The CDR3 DNA sequence: TGTGCCAGCAGATATATGTCGGGTCCAGATACGCAGTATTTT. Translation: CASRYMSGPDTQYF.

This chain links TRBV7-9 with TRBJ1-1; TRBD1 matches 8 bases. CDR3 length equals 17 residues. Germline assignment: CDR1 SEHNR and CDR2 FQNEAQ (reference sequence). With 3 bases clipped from V and 0 bases from J, the junction kept 9 bases outside the gene matches. CDR3 loop: CASSFGRNRGMNTEAFF. The DNA for the CDR3 is TGTGCCAGCAGCTTTGGTAGGAACAGGGGGATGAACACTGAAGCTTTCTTT.

The gene calls are TRBV5-1 and TRBJ2-1; 8 bases are a match to TRBD1. V shed 9 bases, J shed 8 bases, and the junction held 13 bases outside the gene matches. This CDR3 is built from 14 residues. The germline CDR1 and CDR2 sequences are SGHRS and YFSETQ. The CDR3 sequence is CATRRTGQVHEQFF. The DNA of the CDR3 is TGCGCCACCCGCCGTACGGGACAGGTCCATGAGCAGTTCTTC.

The chain employs TRBV4-1 and TRBJ2-7; a possible D gene is TRBD1 (7 bases). Germline V gene lookup returns CDR1 MGHRA and CDR2 YSYEKL. Trimming took off 3 bases at V and 5 bases at J, with 17 bases between the two ends. The CDR3 extends over 15 amino acids. This chain's CDR3 is CASSHPQGGNDEQYF. The DNA of the CDR3 is TGCGCCAGCAGCCATCCCCAGGGGGGCAACGACGAGCAGTACTTC.

This rearrangement joins TRBV30 to TRBJ1-1; 9 positions match TRBD1. V was clipped by 5 bases and J by 0 bases; unmatched bases: 7. This CDR3 spans 15 amino acids. Germline CDR1 is GTSNPN and CDR2 is SVGIG (reference sequence). CDR3 in DNA: TGTGCCTGGTCAAGGAACAGGGGGCTGAACACTGAAGCTTTCTTT. As protein: CAWSRNRGLNTEAFF.

CDR3 in amino acids: CASSESGRGDYGYTF. The CDR3 bases are TGCGCCAGCAGTGAGTCCGGCAGGGGTGACTATGGCTACACCTTC. The chain joins TRBV10-2 to TRBJ1-2; D perhaps matches TRBD1 (6 bases). The CDR3 loop spans 15 amino acids. Germline CDR1 reads WSHSY; CDR2 reads SAAADI. V was shortened by 0 bases and J by 3 bases, with 11 bases between the two germline ends.

V and J are TRBV9 and TRBJ2-1; 10 nucleotides match TRBD1. The trim removed 0 bases at V and 5 bases at J, leaving 2 bases unmatched. CDR3 length equals 15 residues. CDR1 and CDR2 from the germline V gene are SGDLS and YYNGEE. CDR3: CASSVGQGANNEQFF. CDR3 in DNA: TGTGCCAGCAGCGTAGGACAGGGGGCGAACAATGAGCAGTTCTTC. Variable domain in full (rest from reference TRBV9 and TRBJ2-1): DSGVTQTPKHLITATGQRVTLRCSPRSGDLSVYWYQQSLDQGLQFLIQYYNGEERAKGNILERFSAQQFPDLHSELNLSSLELGDSALYFCASSVGQGANNEQFFGPGTRLTVL.

The chain uses TRBV19 and TRBJ2-6; 10 bases match TRBD1. CDR3 size: 19 residues. The V gene's germline CDR1 is LNHDA and CDR2 SQIVND (reference sequence). V lost 7 bases, J lost 4 bases, and 16 bases stayed unmatched. CDR3 DNA: TGTGCCAGTATTGGGACAGGGGAAGCTCCATTGCTCGGGGCCAACGTCCTGACTTTC. Translating it yields CASIGTGEAPLLGANVLTF.

This sequence joins TRBV5-6 and TRBJ1-2, with D unresolved. Deletions cut 5 bases from V and 4 bases from J, with 12 bases between. The CDR3 loop spans 13 amino acids. The V gene's germline CDR1 is SGHDT and CDR2 YYEEEE. The CDR3 spells CASSYGRGYGYTF. The DNA for the CDR3 is TGTGCCAGCAGTTACGGACGGGGCTATGGCTACACCTTC.

The J gene is TRBJ2-3, the V gene TRBV19; 12 bases map to TRBD2. J lost 0 bases, V lost 5 bases, and 3 bases had no gene match. CDR3 size: 16 residues. CDR1 LNHDA and CDR2 SQIVND come from the germline V gene (reference sequence). Here the CDR3 reads CASSRGTSGSTDTQYF. CDR3 nucleotide sequence: TGTGCCAGTAGTCGGGGGACTAGCGGGAGCACAGATACGCAGTATTTT.

The V gene is TRBV27, the J gene TRBJ2-1; no clear D gene. From germline, CDR1 is MNHEY and CDR2 SMNVEV (reference sequence). This CDR3 comprises 17 residues. The ends were cut back, 2 bases at V and 0 bases at J, with 14 bases in the middle. The CDR3 here is CASSLLAGGISYNEQFF. The CDR3 nucleotides are TGTGCCAGCAGTTTACTCGCTGGCGGTATCTCCTACAATGAGCAGTTCTTC.

The chain carries TRBV9 and TRBJ1-1, with 7 bases that match TRBD1. This CDR3 has 14 amino acids. With 4 bases clipped from V and 4 bases from J, the junction kept 7 bases outside the gene matches. Germline V gene data show CDR1 as SGDLS and CDR2 as YYNGEE. For the CDR3, the DNA is TGTGCCAGCAGCAGTGACAGGGCGGCCACTGAAGCTTTCTTT. Translation: CASSSDRAATEAFF.

J is TRBJ1-2 and V is TRBV6-5; possible D gene TRBD1, 6 bases. Per germline, CDR1 MNHEY and CDR2 SVGAGI. The CDR3 loop spans 14 amino acids. Trimming shortened V by 0 bases and J by 4 bases, and 9 bases separated the two germline ends. This CDR3 reads CASSYSTGGYGYTF. The CDR3, as DNA: TGTGCCAGCAGTTACTCGACAGGTGGCTATGGCTACACCTTC.